This entry describes one T cell receptor (beta chain). The antigen is undetermined. The record originates from a study of graft-versus-host responses after intestinal transplantation. The protocol was immunoSEQ multiplex PCR, while the TCRdb copy is restricted to in-frame clones and leaves out a portion. The data contain some 120,000 clones, 90% to 95% of them seen just once; the ten biggest clones take up over 0.15%. Trimming at V came to 6 bases and at J to 3 bases, leaving 0 bases not matched to a gene. Germline lookup yields CDR1 MNHNY and CDR2 SVGAGI (reference sequence). The length of the CDR3 is 13 residues.

The input for sequencing was unstimulated CD4+ T cells sorted from spleen or lymph node cells, taken before intestinal transplant. The TCR was taken from a human donor who received an intestinal transplant. The chain recombines TRBV6-6 with TRBJ1-1; 11 bases line up with TRBD1. CDR3 in DNA: TGTGCCAGCAGGGGACAGGGGGACACTGAAGCTTTCTTT. It translates to CASRGQGDTEAFF.